The 3 T cell receptor beta chains reported below all come from one sample, sequenced in a study of cytomegalovirus exposure and HLA in healthy donors. The PCR employed 60 Vbeta primers together with 13 Jbeta primers. The repertoire was sequenced with immunoSEQ multiplex PCR; TCRdb's copy has only in-frame clones and lacks some. This table has 85,000 to 130,000 clones, roughly 9.1% appearing once. The sequenced sample was PBMCs. All receptors come from a man between 35 and 55 years old in good health and CMV-seropositive.

V gene TRBV5-4 combines with J gene TRBJ2-7; 9 nucleotides match TRBD2. Germline V gives CDR1 SGHNT, CDR2 YYREEE (reference sequence). V trimming: 4 bases; J trimming: 3 bases; junction bases outside the gene matches: 5. CDR3 length equals 14 residues. The CDR3 spells CASSPSGTHYEQYF. CDR3 DNA: TGTGCCAGCAGCCCTAGCGGGACTCACTACGAGCAGTACTTC.

The chain joins TRBV25-1 to TRBJ2-3; 7 nucleotides line up with TRBD2. CDR3 length: 16 amino acids. After removal of 7 bases from V and 1 base from J, the junction contained 11 bases not matched to a gene. Germline lookup yields CDR1 MGHDK and CDR2 SYGVNS. Written as DNA, the CDR3 is TGTGCCAGCACTAAATCAGGCGGGAGAGGCACAGATACGCAGTATTTT. Amino acids: CASTKSGGRGTDTQYF.

This clone was found a few times. The chain recombines TRBV5-6 with TRBJ2-7; possibly TRBD1 for D (6 bases). The CDR3 runs 13 residues. The V end was cut by 0 bases, the J end by 3 bases, with 7 bases between. Germline values: CDR1 SGHDT, CDR2 YYEEEE. The CDR3 region is CASSLGDNYEQYF. DNA of the CDR3: TGTGCCAGCAGCTTGGGGGACAACTACGAGCAGTACTTC. The whole variable domain, filled in from reference TRBV5-6 and TRBJ2-7, reads DAGVTQSPTHLIKTRGQQVTLRCSPKSGHDTVSWYQQALGQGPQFIFQYYEEEERQRGNFPDRFSGHQFPNYSSELNVNALLLGDSALYLCASSLGDNYEQYFGPGTRLTVT.